A selection of T cell receptor beta chains follows, all from one sample in a study of neurological immune-mediated disorders. Each CDR3 protein is one row after TCRdb ran MiXCR on the 5' RACE reads. There are about 55,000 distinct CDR3 sequences in the sample; roughly 4.4% occur only once, and about 3.1% lies in the top ten. Sequencing was performed on PBMCs. These receptors were collected from a man aged 50 or older with multiple sclerosis. Each CDR3 is given with its conserved first and last residue. The D gene is left open where the match is weak. Rows give clone size only sometimes, using once, few, many, or a class for an expanded clone.

clone_size: many
d_call: .
j_call: TRBJ2-3
v_call: TRBV4-1
cdr3_aa: CASSQDFTVADTQYF
cdr3_nt: TGCGCCAGCAGCCAAGATTTCACCGTAGCAGATACGCAGTATTTT

clone_size: many
d_call: TRBD2
j_call: TRBJ2-5
v_call: TRBV20-1
cdr3_aa: CSARPAGTRKETQYF
cdr3_nt: TGCAGTGCTAGACCCGCCGGGACTAGGAAAGAGACCCAGTACTTC

clone_size: many
d_call: TRBD1
j_call: TRBJ2-7
v_call: TRBV5-1
cdr3_aa: CASSQRTGAYEQYF
cdr3_nt: TGCGCCAGCAGCCAAAGAACAGGGGCCTACGAGCAGTACTTC

clone_size: many
d_call: .
j_call: TRBJ1-2
v_call: TRBV20-1
cdr3_aa: CSAGGGNYGYTF
cdr3_nt: TGCAGTGCTGGAGGGGGGAACTATGGCTACACCTTC

clone_size: many
d_call: TRBD2
j_call: TRBJ2-1
v_call: TRBV4-1
cdr3_aa: CASSQFLTLPGLAAHEQFF
cdr3_nt: TGCGCCAGCAGCCAATTCCTAACTCTTCCGGGACTAGCCGCTCATGAGCAGTTCTTC

clone_size: few
d_call: .
j_call: TRBJ2-2
v_call: TRBV12-3/TRBV12-4
cdr3_aa: CASSLARNAGELFF
cdr3_nt: TGTGCCAGCAGTTTAGCACGGAACGCCGGGGAGCTGTTTTTT

clone_size: many
d_call: TRBD2
j_call: TRBJ2-3
v_call: TRBV20-1
cdr3_aa: CSARDLTLAGILSYTQYF
cdr3_nt: TGCAGTGCTAGAGACCTTACTCTAGCGGGCATATTGAGTTATACGCAGTATTTT

clone_size: many
d_call: TRBD1
j_call: TRBJ2-3
v_call: TRBV20-1
cdr3_aa: CSARGGQGSTDTQYF
cdr3_nt: TGCAGTGCTAGAGGGGGACAGGGAAGCACAGATACGCAGTATTTT

clone_size: once
d_call: .
j_call: TRBJ2-6
v_call: TRBV6-1
cdr3_aa: CASSEMAGANVLTF
cdr3_nt: TGTGCCAGCAGTGAAATGGCTGGGGCCAACGTCCTGACTTTC

clone_size: many
d_call: .
j_call: TRBJ2-3
v_call: TRBV7-6
cdr3_aa: CASSLEASVTDTQYF
cdr3_nt: TGTGCCAGCAGCTTAGAGGCTAGCGTTACAGATACGCAGTATTTT

clone_size: many
d_call: TRBD1
j_call: TRBJ1-6
v_call: TRBV11-2
cdr3_aa: CASSGGPNSPLHF
cdr3_nt: TGTGCCAGCTCAGGGGGGCCTAATTCACCCCTCCACTTT

clone_size: medium-sized
d_call: .
j_call: TRBJ1-2
v_call: TRBV27
cdr3_aa: CASRNQGYGYTF
cdr3_nt: TGTGCCAGCAGAAATCAGGGGTATGGCTACACCTTC

clone_size: many
d_call: .
j_call: TRBJ1-4
v_call: TRBV7-9
cdr3_aa: CASSIRSKEGLFF
cdr3_nt: TGTGCCAGCAGCATCCGGAGCAAAGAGGGACTGTTTTTT

clone_size: few
d_call: .
j_call: TRBJ2-2
v_call: TRBV30
cdr3_aa: CAWSPANTGELFF
cdr3_nt: TGTGCCTGGAGCCCCGCGAACACCGGGGAGCTGTTTTTT

clone_size: many
d_call: .
j_call: TRBJ2-2
v_call: TRBV12-3/TRBV12-4
cdr3_aa: CASSFVGDNGELFF
cdr3_nt: TGTGCCAGCAGTTTCGTAGGAGATAACGGGGAGCTGTTTTTT

clone_size: many
d_call: .
j_call: TRBJ2-1
v_call: TRBV7-3
cdr3_aa: CASSSSGAIYNEQFF
cdr3_nt: TGTGCCAGCAGCTCCTCAGGAGCTATCTACAATGAGCAGTTCTTC

clone_size: many
d_call: .
j_call: TRBJ1-5
v_call: TRBV29-1
cdr3_aa: CSVGIGSNQPQHF
cdr3_nt: TGCAGCGTAGGAATCGGTAGCAATCAGCCCCAGCATTTT

clone_size: many
d_call: .
j_call: TRBJ1-5
v_call: TRBV20-1
cdr3_aa: CSARDRTDDSNQPQHF
cdr3_nt: TGCAGTGCTAGAGACCGGACGGACGATAGCAATCAGCCCCAGCATTTT

clone_size: many
d_call: TRBD1
j_call: TRBJ2-1
v_call: TRBV5-1
cdr3_aa: CASMRTGSNEQFF
cdr3_nt: TGCGCCAGCATGAGGACAGGGTCCAATGAGCAGTTCTTC

clone_size: many
d_call: .
j_call: TRBJ1-4
v_call: TRBV20-1
cdr3_aa: CSAPQGGLNEKLFF
cdr3_nt: TGCAGTGCACCTCAAGGGGGTCTGAATGAAAAACTGTTTTTT

clone_size: many
d_call: .
j_call: TRBJ1-1
v_call: TRBV6-5
cdr3_aa: CASGRFDLNTEAFF
cdr3_nt: TGTGCCAGCGGCCGGTTTGACCTGAACACTGAAGCTTTCTTT

clone_size: many
d_call: TRBD1
j_call: TRBJ2-7
v_call: TRBV20-1
cdr3_aa: CSAPGQGALEQYF
cdr3_nt: TGCAGTGCCCCTGGACAGGGGGCCCTCGAGCAGTACTTC

clone_size: many
d_call: .
j_call: TRBJ1-1
v_call: TRBV10-3
cdr3_aa: CAISPGGGIEAFF
cdr3_nt: TGTGCCATCAGCCCCGGGGGGGGGATTGAAGCTTTCTTT

clone_size: few
d_call: TRBD2
j_call: TRBJ2-1
v_call: TRBV28
cdr3_aa: CASSLRGGVSYNEQFF
cdr3_nt: TGTGCCAGCAGTTTACGGGGGGGGGTTTCCTACAATGAGCAGTTCTTC

clone_size: many
d_call: .
j_call: TRBJ1-5
v_call: TRBV5-1
cdr3_aa: CASSLEGNSNQPQNF
cdr3_nt: TGCGCCAGCAGCTTGGAAGGGAATAGCAATCAGCCCCAGAATTTT

clone_size: few
d_call: TRBD1
j_call: TRBJ2-7
v_call: TRBV20-1
cdr3_aa: CSARFGTVNF
cdr3_nt: TGCAGTGCTAGATTTGGGACAGTGAACTTC

clone_size: many
d_call: .
j_call: TRBJ2-2
v_call: TRBV12-3/TRBV12-4
cdr3_aa: CATGHRTTGELFF
cdr3_nt: TGTGCCACAGGACACAGAACCACCGGGGAGCTGTTTTTT

clone_size: many
d_call: TRBD1
j_call: TRBJ2-7
v_call: TRBV12-5
cdr3_aa: CASGLVLGQGTYEQYF
cdr3_nt: TGTGCTAGTGGTTTGGTACTGGGACAGGGGACCTACGAGCAGTACTTC

clone_size: many
d_call: .
j_call: TRBJ2-7
v_call: TRBV4-1
cdr3_aa: CASSQDLVLTGQLLLRTYEQYF
cdr3_nt: TGCGCCAGCAGCCAAGATCTCGTTTTGACAGGCCAACTTTTACTAAGAACCTACGAGCAGTACTTC

clone_size: many
d_call: TRBD2
j_call: TRBJ2-1
v_call: TRBV29-1
cdr3_aa: CSVIALAGSYNEQFF
cdr3_nt: TGCAGCGTTATCGCCCTAGCGGGATCCTACAATGAGCAGTTCTTC

clone_size: .
d_call: .
j_call: TRBJ1-1
v_call: TRBV6-6
cdr3_aa: CASSYQKIEAFF
cdr3_nt: TGTGCCAGCAGTTACCAAAAGATAGAAGCTTTCTTT

clone_size: many
d_call: .
j_call: TRBJ1-2
v_call: TRBV7-9
cdr3_aa: CASSSGEGSYGYTF
cdr3_nt: TGTGCCAGCAGCTCGGGGGAGGGAAGCTATGGCTACACCTTC

clone_size: .
d_call: TRBD1
j_call: TRBJ1-2
v_call: TRBV28
cdr3_aa: CASSYRGRDGYTF
cdr3_nt: TGTGCCAGCAGTTACAGGGGGCGCGATGGCTACACCTTC

clone_size: few
d_call: .
j_call: TRBJ1-6
v_call: TRBV28
cdr3_aa: CASSLVDGSPLHF
cdr3_nt: TGTGCCAGCAGTTTAGTTGATGGTTCACCCCTCCACTTT

clone_size: many
d_call: .
j_call: TRBJ2-5
v_call: TRBV5-1
cdr3_aa: CASSLRGARETQYF
cdr3_nt: TGCGCCAGCAGCTTGAGGGGGGCGCGGGAGACCCAGTACTTC

clone_size: many
d_call: TRBD1
j_call: TRBJ2-7
v_call: TRBV20-1
cdr3_aa: CSALPGTGFREQYF
cdr3_nt: TGCAGTGCCCTCCCCGGGACAGGGTTTCGCGAGCAGTACTTC

clone_size: .
d_call: TRBD1
j_call: TRBJ2-1
v_call: TRBV27
cdr3_aa: CASSLGTVNEQFF
cdr3_nt: TGTGCCAGCAGTTTGGGGACAGTCAATGAGCAGTTCTTC

clone_size: .
d_call: .
j_call: TRBJ2-3
v_call: TRBV11-2
cdr3_aa: CASSFVAYTDTQYF
cdr3_nt: TGTGCCAGCAGCTTTGTCGCCTACACAGATACGCAGTATTTT

clone_size: many
d_call: TRBD1
j_call: TRBJ1-2
v_call: TRBV27
cdr3_aa: CASSLNRDRDGYTF
cdr3_nt: TGTGCCAGCAGCTTAAATAGGGACAGGGATGGCTACACCTTC

clone_size: many
d_call: TRBD1
j_call: TRBJ1-1
v_call: TRBV10-3
cdr3_aa: CAIREQGMNTEAFF
cdr3_nt: TGTGCCATCAGGGAACAGGGGATGAACACTGAAGCTTTCTTT

clone_size: many
d_call: .
j_call: TRBJ1-6
v_call: TRBV5-1
cdr3_aa: CASSLRISGDSPLHF
cdr3_nt: TGCGCCAGCAGCTTGAGGATTTCGGGGGATTCACCCCTCCACTTT

clone_size: .
d_call: TRBD1
j_call: TRBJ1-6
v_call: TRBV5-1
cdr3_aa: CASSLEQTGGESPLNF
cdr3_nt: TGCGCCAGCAGCTTGGAACAGACAGGGGGCGAATCACCCCTCAACTTT

clone_size: many
d_call: TRBD2
j_call: TRBJ2-2
v_call: TRBV3-1
cdr3_aa: CASSQVGGGTGELFF
cdr3_nt: TGTGCCAGCAGCCAAGTTGGGGGGGGCACCGGGGAGCTGTTTTTT

clone_size: many
d_call: .
j_call: TRBJ2-7
v_call: TRBV7-9
cdr3_aa: CASSRTPYEQYF
cdr3_nt: TGTGCCAGCAGCCGAACCCCCTACGAGCAGTACTTC

clone_size: many
d_call: .
j_call: TRBJ2-7
v_call: TRBV5-1
cdr3_aa: CASSLDPGPTYEQYF
cdr3_nt: TGCGCCAGCAGCTTGGACCCGGGGCCAACCTACGAGCAGTACTTC

clone_size: many
d_call: .
j_call: TRBJ2-3
v_call: TRBV20-1
cdr3_aa: CSARDPSRDSTDTQYF
cdr3_nt: TGCAGTGCTAGAGATCCCAGCCGGGACAGCACAGATACGCAGTATTTT

clone_size: many
d_call: .
j_call: TRBJ2-1
v_call: TRBV21-1
cdr3_aa: CAKTNPGQGASSEQFF
cdr3_nt: TGTGCCAAAACAAATCCGGGACAGGGGGCTTCTAGTGAGCAGTTCTTC

clone_size: many
d_call: .
j_call: TRBJ2-2
v_call: TRBV11-2
cdr3_aa: CASSLMSNTGELFF
cdr3_nt: TGTGCCAGCAGCCTAATGAGTAACACCGGGGAGCTGTTTTTT

clone_size: few
d_call: .
j_call: TRBJ2-7
v_call: TRBV3-1
cdr3_aa: CASSLMGGPYEQYF
cdr3_nt: TGTGCCAGCAGCCTGATGGGAGGCCCCTACGAGCAGTACTTC

clone_size: .
d_call: .
j_call: TRBJ2-7
v_call: TRBV7-8
cdr3_aa: CASSLVRGLPVYEQYF
cdr3_nt: TGTGCCAGCAGCTTAGTAAGGGGACTTCCTGTTTACGAGCAGTACTTC

clone_size: many
d_call: TRBD1
j_call: TRBJ2-2
v_call: TRBV5-1
cdr3_aa: CASSRRQGMSTGELFF
cdr3_nt: TGCGCCAGCAGCAGAAGACAGGGGATGAGCACCGGGGAGCTGTTTTTT

clone_size: many
d_call: .
j_call: TRBJ1-2
v_call: TRBV20-1
cdr3_aa: CSAMPLQGKNYGYTF
cdr3_nt: TGCAGTGCTATGCCCCTACAGGGAAAAAACTATGGCTACACCTTC

clone_size: .
d_call: .
j_call: TRBJ1-6
v_call: TRBV4-1
cdr3_aa: CASSQDADSPLNF
cdr3_nt: TGCGCCAGCAGCCAAGATGCCGATTCACCCCTCAACTTT

clone_size: few
d_call: TRBD2
j_call: TRBJ2-1
v_call: TRBV5-1
cdr3_aa: CASSLVGTSVSYNEQFF
cdr3_nt: TGCGCCAGCAGCTTGGTGGGGACTAGCGTATCCTACAATGAGCAGTTCTTC

clone_size: many
d_call: TRBD1
j_call: TRBJ2-1
v_call: TRBV20-1
cdr3_aa: CSARPRTGYNEQFF
cdr3_nt: TGCAGTGCTAGGCCTCGGACAGGGTACAATGAGCAGTTCTTC

clone_size: few
d_call: TRBD2
j_call: TRBJ2-7
v_call: TRBV5-1
cdr3_aa: CASSSDSPGLAGGRREQYF
cdr3_nt: TGCGCCAGCAGCTCAGACAGCCCGGGACTAGCGGGAGGTAGGAGAGAGCAGTACTTC

clone_size: many
d_call: TRBD2
j_call: TRBJ2-3
v_call: TRBV20-1
cdr3_aa: CSARSWVASGGTSTDTQYF
cdr3_nt: TGCAGTGCTAGATCCTGGGTGGCTAGCGGGGGGACTAGCACAGATACGCAGTATTTT

clone_size: many
d_call: TRBD1
j_call: TRBJ2-7
v_call: TRBV7-9
cdr3_aa: CASSLVGGQVSYEQYF
cdr3_nt: TGTGCCAGCAGCTTAGTAGGGGGACAGGTGTCCTACGAGCAGTACTTC

clone_size: many
d_call: .
j_call: TRBJ1-5
v_call: TRBV27
cdr3_aa: CASRQTGEDQPQHF
cdr3_nt: TGTGCCAGCCGCCAGACAGGAGAGGATCAGCCCCAGCATTTT